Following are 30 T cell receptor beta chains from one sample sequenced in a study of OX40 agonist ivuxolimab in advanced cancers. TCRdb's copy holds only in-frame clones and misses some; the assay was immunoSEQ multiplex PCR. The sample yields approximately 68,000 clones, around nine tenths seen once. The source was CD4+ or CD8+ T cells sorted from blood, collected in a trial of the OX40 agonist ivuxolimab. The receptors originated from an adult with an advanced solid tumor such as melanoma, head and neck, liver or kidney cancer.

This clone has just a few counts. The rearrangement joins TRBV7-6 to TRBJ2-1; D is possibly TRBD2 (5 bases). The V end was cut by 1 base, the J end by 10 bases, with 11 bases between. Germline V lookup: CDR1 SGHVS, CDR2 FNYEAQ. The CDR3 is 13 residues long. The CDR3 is CASSLGGPAEQFF. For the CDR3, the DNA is TGTGCCAGCAGCTTAGGAGGGCCCGCGGAGCAGTTCTTC.

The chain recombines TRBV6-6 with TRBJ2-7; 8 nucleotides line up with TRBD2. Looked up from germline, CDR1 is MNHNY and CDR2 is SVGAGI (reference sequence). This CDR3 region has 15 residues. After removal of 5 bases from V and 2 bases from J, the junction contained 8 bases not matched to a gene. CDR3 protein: CASSDSGNFPYEQYF. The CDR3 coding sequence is TGTGCCAGCAGTGATAGCGGGAACTTCCCCTACGAGCAGTACTTC.

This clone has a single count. The CDR3 reads CASSPRDSSGNTIYF. In DNA, the CDR3 is TGTGCCAGTAGTCCGCGGGACTCCTCTGGAAACACCATATATTTT. This chain connects TRBV19 to TRBJ1-3, with D perhaps matching TRBD1 (5 bases). CDR3 length: 15 amino acids. Germline assignment: CDR1 LNHDA and CDR2 SQIVND (reference sequence). The V end lost 5 bases, the J end lost 0 bases, and 11 bases lay between the germline ends.

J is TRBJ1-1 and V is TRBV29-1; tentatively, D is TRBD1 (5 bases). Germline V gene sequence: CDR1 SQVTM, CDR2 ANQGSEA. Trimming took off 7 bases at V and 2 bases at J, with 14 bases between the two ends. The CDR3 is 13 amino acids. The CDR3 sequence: CSGETGTNTEAFF. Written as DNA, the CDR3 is TGCAGCGGGGAGACGGGGACTAACACTGAAGCTTTCTTT. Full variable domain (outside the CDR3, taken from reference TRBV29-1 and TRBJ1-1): SAVISQKPSRDICQRGTSLTIQCQVDSQVTMMFWYRQQPGQSLTLIATANQGSEATYESGFVIDKFPISRPNLTFSTLTVSNMSPEDSSIYLCSGETGTNTEAFFGQGTRLTVV.

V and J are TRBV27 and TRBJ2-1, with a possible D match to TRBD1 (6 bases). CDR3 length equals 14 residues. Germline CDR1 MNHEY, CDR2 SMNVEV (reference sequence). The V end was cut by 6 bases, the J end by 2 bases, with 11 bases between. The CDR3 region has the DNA TGTGCCAGCAGGAAAGGGACAACCTACAATGAGCAGTTCTTC. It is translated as CASRKGTTYNEQFF.

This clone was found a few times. The CDR3 region is CASSPTGTGPQETQYF. CDR3 nucleotide sequence: TGTGCCAGCAGCCCCACGGGGACAGGACCCCAAGAGACCCAGTACTTC. The chain has TRBV5-5 and TRBJ2-5; 8 bases are a match to TRBD1. The CDR3 is made up of 16 amino acids. Trimming cost V 4 bases and J 1 base; bases outside gene matches: 9. CDR1 SGHKS and CDR2 YYEKEE come from the germline V gene (reference sequence).

The CDR3 nucleotides read TGTGCCAGCAGCTTAGTAGGGGGACGGTACAATGAGCAGTTCTTC. Translated: CASSLVGGRYNEQFF. The chain joins TRBV7-8 to TRBJ2-1; D perhaps matches TRBD1 (6 bases). The CDR3 loop spans 15 amino acids. The germline CDR1 and CDR2 sequences are SGHVS and FQNEAQ. Between the trimmed V and J ends, which lost 1 base and 4 bases, there was a span of 11 bases.

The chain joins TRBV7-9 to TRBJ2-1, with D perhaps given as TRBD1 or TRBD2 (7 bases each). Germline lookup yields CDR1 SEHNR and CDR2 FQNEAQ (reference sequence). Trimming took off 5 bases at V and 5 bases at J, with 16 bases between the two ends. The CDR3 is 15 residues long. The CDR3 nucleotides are TGTGCCAGCAGCCCCCAGGGGGGGATCCACAATGAGCAGTTCTTC. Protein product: CASSPQGGIHNEQFF. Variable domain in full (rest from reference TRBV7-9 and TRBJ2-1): DTGVSQNPRHKITKRGQNVTFRCDPISEHNRLYWYRQTLGQGPEFLTYFQNEAQLEKSRLLSDRFSAERPKGSFSTLEIQRTEQGDSAMYLCASSPQGGIHNEQFFGPGTRLTVL.

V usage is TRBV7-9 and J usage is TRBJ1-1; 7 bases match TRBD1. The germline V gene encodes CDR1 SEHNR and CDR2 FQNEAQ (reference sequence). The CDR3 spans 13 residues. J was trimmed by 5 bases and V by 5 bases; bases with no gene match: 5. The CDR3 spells CASSGAGGTEAFF. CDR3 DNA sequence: TGTGCCAGCAGCGGCGCAGGGGGGACTGAAGCTTTCTTT.

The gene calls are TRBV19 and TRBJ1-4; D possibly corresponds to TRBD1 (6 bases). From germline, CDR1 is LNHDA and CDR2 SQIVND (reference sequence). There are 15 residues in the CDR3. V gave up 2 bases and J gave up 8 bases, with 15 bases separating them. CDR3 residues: CASSISTGLGEKLFF. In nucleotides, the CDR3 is TGTGCCAGTAGTATATCAACAGGGCTGGGGGAAAAACTGTTTTTT.

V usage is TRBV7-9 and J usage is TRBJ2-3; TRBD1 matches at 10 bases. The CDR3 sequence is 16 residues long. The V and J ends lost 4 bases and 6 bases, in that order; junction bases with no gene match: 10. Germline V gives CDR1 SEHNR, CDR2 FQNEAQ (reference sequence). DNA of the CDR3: TGTGCCAGCAGCTACGGGACAGGGGCAGGTTTGGATACGCAGTATTTT. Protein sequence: CASSYGTGAGLDTQYF. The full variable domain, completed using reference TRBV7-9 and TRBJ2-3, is DTGVSQNPRHKITKRGQNVTFRCDPISEHNRLYWYRQTLGQGPEFLTYFQNEAQLEKSRLLSDRFSAERPKGSFSTLEIQRTEQGDSAMYLCASSYGTGAGLDTQYFGPGTRLTVL.

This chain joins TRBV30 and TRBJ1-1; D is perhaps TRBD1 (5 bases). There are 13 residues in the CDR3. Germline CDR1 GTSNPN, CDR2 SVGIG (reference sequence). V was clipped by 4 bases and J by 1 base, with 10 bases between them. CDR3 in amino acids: CAWIGARNTEAFF. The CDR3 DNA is TGTGCCTGGATAGGGGCTCGGAACACTGAAGCTTTCTTT.

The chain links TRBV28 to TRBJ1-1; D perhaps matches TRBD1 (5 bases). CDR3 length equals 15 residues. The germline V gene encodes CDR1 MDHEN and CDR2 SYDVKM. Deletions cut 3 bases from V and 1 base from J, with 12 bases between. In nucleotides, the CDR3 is TGTGCCAGCAGTTTCACGGGAAGGGGGAACACTGAAGCTTTCTTT. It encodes CASSFTGRGNTEAFF.

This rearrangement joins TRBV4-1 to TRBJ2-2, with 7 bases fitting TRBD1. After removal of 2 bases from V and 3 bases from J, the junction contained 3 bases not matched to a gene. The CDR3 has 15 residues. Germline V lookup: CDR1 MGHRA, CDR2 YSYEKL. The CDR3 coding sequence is TGCGCCAGCAGCCAATACGACAGGGACACCGGGGAGCTGTTTTTT. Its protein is CASSQYDRDTGELFF.

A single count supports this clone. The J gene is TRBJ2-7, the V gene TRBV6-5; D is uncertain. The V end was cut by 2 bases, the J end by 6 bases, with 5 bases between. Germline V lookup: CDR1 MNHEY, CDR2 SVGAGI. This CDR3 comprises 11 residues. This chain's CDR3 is CASSYNSEQYF. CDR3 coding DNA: TGTGCCAGCAGTTACAACAGCGAGCAGTACTTC.

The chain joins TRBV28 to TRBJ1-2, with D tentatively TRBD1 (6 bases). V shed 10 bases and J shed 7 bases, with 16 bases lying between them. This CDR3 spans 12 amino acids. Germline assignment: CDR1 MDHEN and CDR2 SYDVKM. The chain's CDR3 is CATSGQISGYTF. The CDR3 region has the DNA TGTGCCACTTCGGGACAAATAAGTGGCTACACCTTC.

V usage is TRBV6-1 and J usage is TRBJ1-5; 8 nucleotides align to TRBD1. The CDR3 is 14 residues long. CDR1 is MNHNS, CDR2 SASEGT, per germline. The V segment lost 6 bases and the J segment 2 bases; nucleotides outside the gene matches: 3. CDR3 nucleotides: TGTGCCAGCAGCGAGACAGGGGGCAATCAGCCCCAGCATTTT. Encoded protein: CASSETGGNQPQHF.

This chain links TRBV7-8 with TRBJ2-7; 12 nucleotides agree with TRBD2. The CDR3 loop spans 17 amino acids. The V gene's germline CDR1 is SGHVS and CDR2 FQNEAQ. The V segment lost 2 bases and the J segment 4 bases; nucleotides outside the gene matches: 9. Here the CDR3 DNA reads TGTGCCAGCAGCTTAAGTTCGACTAGCGGGGGAAAATACGAGCAGTACTTC. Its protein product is CASSLSSTSGGKYEQYF.

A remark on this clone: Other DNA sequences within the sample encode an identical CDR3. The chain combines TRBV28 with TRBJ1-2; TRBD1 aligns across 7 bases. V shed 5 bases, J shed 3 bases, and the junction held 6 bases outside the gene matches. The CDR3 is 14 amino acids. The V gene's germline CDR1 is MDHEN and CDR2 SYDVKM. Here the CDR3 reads CASSPPGGYYGYTF. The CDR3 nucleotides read TGTGCCAGCAGTCCTCCAGGGGGGTACTATGGCTACACCTTC.

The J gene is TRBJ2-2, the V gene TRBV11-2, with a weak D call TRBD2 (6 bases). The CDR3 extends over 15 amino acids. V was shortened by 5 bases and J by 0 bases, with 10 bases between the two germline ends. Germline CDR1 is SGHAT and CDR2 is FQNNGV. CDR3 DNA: TGTGCCAGCAGCCGGGGGACTTCGAACACCGGGGAGCTGTTTTTT. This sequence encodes CASSRGTSNTGELFF.

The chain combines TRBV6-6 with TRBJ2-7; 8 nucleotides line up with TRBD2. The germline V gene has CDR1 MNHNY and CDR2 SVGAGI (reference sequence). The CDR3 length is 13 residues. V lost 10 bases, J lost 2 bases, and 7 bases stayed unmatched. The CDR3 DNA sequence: TGTGCCACCGGGAGGGCCAGAACCTACGAGCAGTACTTC. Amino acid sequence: CATGRARTYEQYF.

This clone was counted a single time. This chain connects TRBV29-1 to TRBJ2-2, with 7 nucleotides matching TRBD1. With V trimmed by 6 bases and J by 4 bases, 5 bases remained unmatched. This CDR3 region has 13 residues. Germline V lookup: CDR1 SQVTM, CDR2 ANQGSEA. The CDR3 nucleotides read TGCAGCGTCCGACAGGGCGGCACCGGGGAGCTGTTTTTT. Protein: CSVRQGGTGELFF.

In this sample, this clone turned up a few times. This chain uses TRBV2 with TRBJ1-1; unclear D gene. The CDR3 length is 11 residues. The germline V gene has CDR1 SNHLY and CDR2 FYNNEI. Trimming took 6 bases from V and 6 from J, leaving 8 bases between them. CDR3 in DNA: TGTGCCAGCAGGGTGAGCCCTGAAGCTTTCTTT. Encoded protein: CASRVSPEAFF. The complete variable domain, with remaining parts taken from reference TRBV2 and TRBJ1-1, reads EPEVTQTPSHQVTQMGQEVILRCVPISNHLYFYWYRQILGQKVEFLVSFYNNEISEKSEIFDDQFSVERPDGSNFTLKIRSTKLEDSAMYFCASRVSPEAFFGQGTRLTVV.

In DNA, the CDR3 is TGTGCCAGCAGCGTCTTCGACAGGGTTGACACAGATACGCAGTATTTT. Protein product: CASSVFDRVDTDTQYF. The chain uses TRBV9 and TRBJ2-3, with 7 nucleotides matching TRBD1. The germline CDR1 and CDR2 sequences are SGDLS and YYNGEE. This CDR3 has 16 amino acids. The junction had 8 bases not matched to a gene; V was cut back by 2 bases and J by 2 bases.

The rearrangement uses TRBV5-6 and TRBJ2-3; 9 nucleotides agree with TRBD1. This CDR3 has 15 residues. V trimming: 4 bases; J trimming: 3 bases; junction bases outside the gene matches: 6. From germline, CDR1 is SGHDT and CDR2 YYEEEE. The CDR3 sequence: CASSGGTGITDTQYF. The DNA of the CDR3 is TGTGCCAGCAGCGGAGGGACAGGGATAACAGATACGCAGTATTTT.

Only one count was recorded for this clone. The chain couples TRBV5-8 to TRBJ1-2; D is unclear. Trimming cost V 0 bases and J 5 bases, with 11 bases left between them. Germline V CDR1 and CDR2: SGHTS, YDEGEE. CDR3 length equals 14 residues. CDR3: CASSLERGFYGYTF. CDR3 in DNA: TGTGCCAGCAGCTTGGAGAGAGGATTTTATGGCTACACCTTC.

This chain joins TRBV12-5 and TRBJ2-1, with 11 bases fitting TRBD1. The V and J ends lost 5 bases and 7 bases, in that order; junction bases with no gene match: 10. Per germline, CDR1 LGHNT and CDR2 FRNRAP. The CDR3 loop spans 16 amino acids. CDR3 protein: CASGQGGTGGRNEQFF. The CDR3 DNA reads TGTGCTAGTGGTCAAGGTGGGACAGGGGGGAGGAATGAGCAGTTCTTC.

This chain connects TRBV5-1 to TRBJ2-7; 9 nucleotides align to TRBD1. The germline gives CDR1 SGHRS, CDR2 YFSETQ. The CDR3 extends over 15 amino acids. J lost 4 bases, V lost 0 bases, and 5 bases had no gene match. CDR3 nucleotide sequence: TGCGCCAGCAGCTTGGGGACAGGGGTCATGTACGAGCAGTACTTC. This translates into CASSLGTGVMYEQYF.

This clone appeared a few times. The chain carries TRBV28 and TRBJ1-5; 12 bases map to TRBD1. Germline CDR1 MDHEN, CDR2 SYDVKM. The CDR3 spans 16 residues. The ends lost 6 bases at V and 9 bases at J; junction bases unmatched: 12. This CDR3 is CASSRRPGTGGLPQHF. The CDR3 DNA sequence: TGTGCCAGCAGCAGGAGACCCGGGACAGGGGGCCTGCCCCAGCATTTT.

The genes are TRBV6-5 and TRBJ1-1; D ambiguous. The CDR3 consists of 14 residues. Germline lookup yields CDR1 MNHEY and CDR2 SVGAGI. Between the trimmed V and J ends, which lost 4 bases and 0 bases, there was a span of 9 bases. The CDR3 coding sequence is TGTGCCAGCAGTTCCAGGTTCATGAACACTGAAGCTTTCTTT. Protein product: CASSSRFMNTEAFF.